The 32 T cell receptor beta chains in this list originate from one sample, sequenced in a study of shared clonotypes between healthy human individuals. Measured with immunoSEQ multiplex PCR; TCRdb has only the in-frame clones, and not every one. Seen here are roughly 500,000 clones, 90% to 96% observed once, and the top ten hold 0.05% to 0.07%. Sequencing used naive CD4+ T cells sorted from blood. Subset in this sample: CD45RA+ positively selected. The receptors were gathered from a woman aged 25 to 39 in good health.

Remarks on this clone: The same CDR3 can be traced to other DNA sequences in this sample. This chain joins TRBV19 and TRBJ2-5, with D possibly being TRBD1 or TRBD2 (5 bases each). Germline V CDR1 and CDR2: LNHDA, SQIVND (reference sequence). Trimming left V 1 base short and J 0 bases short, with 6 bases between. This CDR3 is built from 14 residues. The CDR3 DNA sequence: TGTGCCAGTAGTATAGGGGGGTACCAAGAGACCCAGTACTTC. Its protein product is CASSIGGYQETQYF.

The V and J genes are TRBV15 and TRBJ2-5, with 9 bases aligning to TRBD1. In germline, CDR1 is LNHNV, CDR2 YYDKDF (reference sequence). The ends lost 4 bases at V and 4 bases at J; junction bases unmatched: 4. This CDR3 spans 14 amino acids. CDR3 sequence: CATSNRGRRETQYF. In DNA form, the CDR3 reads TGTGCCACCAGCAACAGGGGGCGCCGAGAGACCCAGTACTTC.

V gene TRBV7-6 combines with J gene TRBJ2-6, with TRBD1 as a possible D gene (5 bases). The CDR3 spans 18 residues. The V end was cut by 3 bases, the J end by 0 bases, with 15 bases between. From germline, CDR1 is SGHVS and CDR2 FNYEAQ. Here the CDR3 reads CASSFRGQRLSGANVLTF. The CDR3, as DNA: TGTGCCAGCAGCTTCAGAGGACAACGGCTCTCTGGGGCCAACGTCCTGACTTTC.

The count of this clone is one. The gene calls are TRBV7-6 and TRBJ2-7; D unresolved. The CDR3 has 12 residues. V shed 6 bases and J shed 7 bases, with 13 bases lying between them. From germline, CDR1 is SGHVS and CDR2 FNYEAQ. CDR3 amino acids: CASSRTDGEQYF. Written as DNA, the CDR3 is TGTGCCAGCAGTCGGACGGACGGGGAGCAGTACTTC.

In DNA, the CDR3 is TGTGCCAGCAGCTTAGAGGTCAAGAGGGCTTTCTTT. It yields the protein CASSLEVKRAFF. The chain couples TRBV7-9 to TRBJ1-1; D unresolved. V was trimmed by 1 base and J by 11 bases, leaving 11 bases between them. The CDR3 runs 12 residues. CDR1 is SEHNR, CDR2 FQNEAQ, per germline (reference sequence).

The DNA for the CDR3 is TGTGCCAGCAGTTTTGCCCGAGACGGCTACACCTTC. Protein: CASSFARDGYTF. This chain joins TRBV28 and TRBJ1-2; D call uncertain. Trimming removed 3 bases at V and 8 bases at J, with 10 bases between. This CDR3 has 12 residues. Germline CDR1 is MDHEN and CDR2 is SYDVKM.

This clone was observed a single time. The chain couples TRBV5-4 to TRBJ2-3; unclear D gene. Germline V gene data show CDR1 as SGHNT and CDR2 as YYREEE (reference sequence). This CDR3 spans 14 amino acids. Trimming removed 2 bases from V and 0 bases from J, with 7 bases in between. CDR3 residues: CASSFRLSTDTQYF. CDR3 coding DNA: TGTGCCAGCAGCTTTAGACTGAGCACAGATACGCAGTATTTT.

The genes are TRBV30 and TRBJ2-7; 7 positions match TRBD2. The CDR3 contains 15 residues. After removal of 1 base from V and 4 bases from J, the junction contained 10 bases not matched to a gene. Per germline, CDR1 GTSNPN and CDR2 SVGIG (reference sequence). CDR3 DNA: TGTGCCTGGAGTGAGTTAACGGGAGGCTTTTACGAGCAGTACTTC. Its translation: CAWSELTGGFYEQYF.

This chain uses TRBV4-1 with TRBJ2-2; D may be TRBD1 or TRBD2 (7 bases each). The V gene lost 2 bases and the J gene lost 7 bases, with 26 bases spanning the gap. CDR1 and CDR2 from the germline V gene are MGHRA and YSYEKL. This CDR3 is 19 amino acids long. The CDR3 nucleotides read TGCGCCAGCAGCCAACCCATACCTAAAAGGGGAGGGGGCATCGGGGAGCTGTTTTTT. This encodes CASSQPIPKRGGGIGELFF.

The chain links TRBV5-4 to TRBJ1-1, with 8 bases fitting TRBD1. With V trimmed by 3 bases and J by 4 bases, 5 bases remained unmatched. The CDR3 is 14 amino acids. Germline-derived CDR1 and CDR2 are SGHNT and YYREEE (reference sequence). In DNA, the CDR3 is TGTGCCAGCAGCTCGACAGGGGCGAGCACTGAAGCTTTCTTT. Its protein is CASSSTGASTEAFF.

To note about this clone: This specimen includes other DNA sequences encoding the same CDR3. The V gene is TRBV10-3, the J gene TRBJ2-7; possible D gene TRBD1, 6 bases. The CDR3 length is 14 residues. V lost 5 bases and J lost 0, with 11 bases in between. Germline V gene lookup returns CDR1 ENHRY and CDR2 SYGVKD. CDR3 bases: TGTGCCATCAGTCCCGGACAGAGCTCCTACGAGCAGTACTTC. Its protein is CAISPGQSSYEQYF.

The chain joins TRBV2 to TRBJ2-5; tentative D call: TRBD2 (6 bases). This CDR3 contains 12 residues. V dropped 5 bases and J dropped 4 bases, with 8 bases sitting between them. Germline V gene lookup returns CDR1 SNHLY and CDR2 FYNNEI. Here the CDR3 reads CASSSGVETQYF. The CDR3 DNA reads TGTGCCAGCAGTTCGGGGGTAGAGACCCAGTACTTC. The variable domain in full, with the rest retrieved from reference TRBV2 and TRBJ2-5, is EPEVTQTPSHQVTQMGQEVILRCVPISNHLYFYWYRQILGQKVEFLVSFYNNEISEKSEIFDDQFSVERPDGSNFTLKIRSTKLEDSAMYFCASSSGVETQYFGPGTRLLVL.

The rearrangement links TRBV21-1 to TRBJ1-5; the table's D call, TRBD1, has no DNA check behind it. TRBV21-1 is a documented pseudogene. This CDR3 comprises 14 residues. Written as DNA, the CDR3 is TGTGCCAGCAGCCGGGACAGGGCCTATCAGCCCCAGCATTTT. Translating gives CASSRDRAYQPQHF.

The gene calls are TRBV2 and TRBJ1-5; weak D call: TRBD1 (5 bases). The germline CDR1 and CDR2 sequences are SNHLY and FYNNEI. The CDR3 extends over 15 amino acids. Trimming left V 5 bases short and J 1 base short, with 12 bases between. The DNA of the CDR3 is TGTGCCAGCAGTTGGGACGATTTAAGCAATCAGCCCCAGCATTTT. It translates to CASSWDDLSNQPQHF.

V is TRBV27 and J is TRBJ2-7, with unresolved D. Trimming removed 10 bases at V and 0 bases at J, with 13 bases between. Germline V gives CDR1 MNHEY, CDR2 SMNVEV (reference sequence). The CDR3 is made up of 13 amino acids. CDR3 sequence reads: CATWRIGSYEQYF. DNA for the CDR3: TGTGCCACATGGCGGATTGGCTCCTACGAGCAGTACTTC.

V usage is TRBV28 and J usage is TRBJ2-7, with TRBD2 identical over 7 bases. The germline V gene has CDR1 MDHEN and CDR2 SYDVKM. This CDR3 comprises 14 residues. After removal of 6 bases from V and 2 bases from J, the junction contained 7 bases not matched to a gene. The CDR3 DNA sequence: TGTGCCAGCAGCTCGGGAGGTAGAACCTACGAGCAGTACTTC. This codes for CASSSGGRTYEQYF.

V is TRBV5-6 and J is TRBJ2-1; 11 nucleotides align to TRBD2. Trimming at V came to 3 bases and at J to 9 bases, leaving 11 bases not matched to a gene. The CDR3 totals 16 residues. Looked up from germline, CDR1 is SGHDT and CDR2 is YYEEEE. The CDR3 bases are TGTGCCAGCAGCTCAACTAGCGGGAGCGTATTGCGTGAGCAGTTCTTC. Amino acid sequence: CASSSTSGSVLREQFF.

Here the CDR3 reads CASSSSRVSGGRALRTF. CDR3 bases: TGTGCCAGCAGCTCAAGTAGGGTCAGCGGTGGCAGGGCCTTGAGGACCTTC. This chain connects TRBV7-8 to TRBJ1-2; the D gene is possibly TRBD1 (5 bases). Trimming shortened V by 4 bases and J by 14 bases, and 32 bases separated the two germline ends. Germline V gene sequence: CDR1 SGHVS, CDR2 FQNEAQ. There are 17 residues in the CDR3.

The chain recombines TRBV6-1 with TRBJ1-1; weak D call: TRBD1 (6 bases). Germline V lookup: CDR1 MNHNS, CDR2 SASEGT. The V end was cut by 0 bases, the J end by 7 bases, with 15 bases between. The CDR3 covers 15 residues. The CDR3 nucleotides read TGTGCCAGCAGTGAAGCTCTGCAGGGGACCTTTGAAGCTTTCTTT. This translates into CASSEALQGTFEAFF.

The chain links TRBV29-1 to TRBJ1-2; D remains unclear. The CDR3 runs to 12 residues. Germline CDR1 and CDR2: SQVTM and ANQGSEA. The V end lost 4 bases, the J end lost 4 bases, and 10 bases lay between the germline ends. The CDR3 nucleotides read TGCAGCGTTGGTGCAGCTCCCTATGGCTACACCTTC. As protein: CSVGAAPYGYTF. The variable domain in full, with the rest retrieved from reference TRBV29-1 and TRBJ1-2, is SAVISQKPSRDICQRGTSLTIQCQVDSQVTMMFWYRQQPGQSLTLIATANQGSEATYESGFVIDKFPISRPNLTFSTLTVSNMSPEDSSIYLCSVGAAPYGYTFGSGTRLTVV.

This clone was seen just once. J is TRBJ1-1 and V is TRBV29-1; a possible D gene is TRBD1 (5 bases). V shed 4 bases and J shed 2 bases, with 8 bases lying between them. CDR3 size: 12 residues. CDR1 and CDR2 (germline): SQVTM, ANQGSEA. This chain's CDR3 is CSVGQINTEAFF. CDR3 sequence (DNA): TGCAGCGTTGGACAGATTAACACTGAAGCTTTCTTT.

The chain links TRBV12-5 to TRBJ2-7, with 7 bases lining up with TRBD1. Germline-derived CDR1 and CDR2 are LGHNT and FRNRAP. CDR3 length: 12 residues. The V and J ends lost 5 bases and 5 bases, in that order; junction bases with no gene match: 3. The CDR3 DNA reads as TGTGCTAGTGGTAGGGACAGTCACGAGCAGTACTTC. The encoded protein is CASGRDSHEQYF.

The V gene is TRBV5-4, the J gene TRBJ2-5; D is possibly TRBD1 (5 bases). The CDR3 consists of 14 residues. Germline V lookup: CDR1 SGHNT, CDR2 YYREEE (reference sequence). Trimming shortened V by 3 bases and J by 4 bases, and 13 bases separated the two germline ends. CDR3 region: CASSWKDSPETQYF. The CDR3 region has the DNA TGTGCCAGCAGCTGGAAAGACAGCCCAGAGACCCAGTACTTC.

This clone has just one count. CDR3 DNA sequence: TGTGCCAGCAGTCGCCTCCCCGGGGCTAGCGGCGCCTACGAGCAGTACTTC. It encodes CASSRLPGASGAYEQYF. The genes are TRBV27 and TRBJ2-7; 7 bases are shared with TRBD2. Germline trimming cut 5 bases from V and 2 bases from J; bases unmatched to any gene: 15. The CDR3 loop spans 17 amino acids. CDR1 is MNHEY, CDR2 SMNVEV, per germline (reference sequence).

The chain joins TRBV2 to TRBJ2-1, with D uncertain. Germline V lookup: CDR1 SNHLY, CDR2 FYNNEI. The CDR3 is 13 residues long. The V end was cut by 6 bases, the J end by 7 bases, with 13 bases between. CDR3 residues: CASRASQRNEQFF. CDR3 DNA: TGTGCCAGCAGGGCGTCCCAGCGAAATGAGCAGTTCTTC.

The chain employs TRBV6-1 and TRBJ2-2; D gene uncertain. V was cut by 2 bases and J by 8 bases, with 21 bases left in between. The CDR3 length is 17 residues. Looked up from germline, CDR1 is MNHNS and CDR2 is SASEGT. For the CDR3, the DNA is TGTGCCAGCAGTGAAAGCTTTAGTCGAATGAGACAAGGGGAGCTGTTTTTT. This gives the protein CASSESFSRMRQGELFF.

Of note for this clone: Additional DNA sequences in this sample encode the identical CDR3. The gene calls are TRBV28 and TRBJ1-3, with D perhaps matching TRBD1 (6 bases). The germline V gene has CDR1 MDHEN and CDR2 SYDVKM. V was shortened by 3 bases and J by 0 bases, with 6 bases between the two germline ends. The CDR3 is 14 amino acids. Here the CDR3 DNA reads TGTGCCAGCAGTTTGGGACACTCTGGAAACACCATATATTTT. Translated: CASSLGHSGNTIYF.

This chain links TRBV29-1 with TRBJ1-1; D is ambiguous. Trimming took 6 bases from V and 1 from J, leaving 12 bases between them. The CDR3 covers 13 residues. Germline V gene data show CDR1 as SQVTM and CDR2 as ANQGSEA. In DNA form, the CDR3 reads TGCAGCGTCGCGGCGGGGAAGAACACTGAAGCTTTCTTT. Amino acids: CSVAAGKNTEAFF.

This chain uses TRBV9 with TRBJ2-5; 10 positions match TRBD2. Looked up from germline, CDR1 is SGDLS and CDR2 is YYNGEE. V lost 8 bases to trimming and J lost 5 bases; unmatched junction nucleotides: 15. This CDR3 contains 16 residues. For the CDR3, the DNA is TGTGCCAGTCGCGTTTCGATAACTAGCGGGAAGGAGACCCAGTACTTC. Amino acids: CASRVSITSGKETQYF.

V gene TRBV4-1 combines with J gene TRBJ2-7; TRBD2 matches at 12 bases. Germline V gene lookup returns CDR1 MGHRA and CDR2 YSYEKL. The CDR3 is 18 amino acids. V dropped 3 bases and J dropped 0; count of bases not matched to a gene: 9. CDR3 region: CASSQRGLAGGPSYEQYF. CDR3 DNA sequence: TGCGCCAGCAGCCAGCGCGGTCTAGCGGGAGGGCCCTCCTACGAGCAGTACTTC.

DNA for the CDR3: TGTGCCAGCAGGAGAGAACAGGGGAAGGACACTGAAGCTTTCTTT. This codes for CASRREQGKDTEAFF. This chain links TRBV6-5 with TRBJ1-1, with 7 bases that match TRBD1. The junction had 10 bases not matched to a gene; V was cut back by 6 bases and J by 3 bases. The V gene's germline CDR1 is MNHEY and CDR2 SVGAGI. This CDR3 is built from 15 residues.

The V and J genes are TRBV18 and TRBJ2-7; 8 bases are a match to TRBD2. Trimming cost V 3 bases and J 6 bases; bases outside gene matches: 10. The CDR3 is 15 residues long. CDR1 and CDR2 from the germline V gene are KGHSH and LQKENI. The CDR3 is CASSPNLAGIIEQYF. CDR3 DNA sequence: TGTGCCAGCTCACCTAATCTAGCGGGTATCATCGAGCAGTACTTC.